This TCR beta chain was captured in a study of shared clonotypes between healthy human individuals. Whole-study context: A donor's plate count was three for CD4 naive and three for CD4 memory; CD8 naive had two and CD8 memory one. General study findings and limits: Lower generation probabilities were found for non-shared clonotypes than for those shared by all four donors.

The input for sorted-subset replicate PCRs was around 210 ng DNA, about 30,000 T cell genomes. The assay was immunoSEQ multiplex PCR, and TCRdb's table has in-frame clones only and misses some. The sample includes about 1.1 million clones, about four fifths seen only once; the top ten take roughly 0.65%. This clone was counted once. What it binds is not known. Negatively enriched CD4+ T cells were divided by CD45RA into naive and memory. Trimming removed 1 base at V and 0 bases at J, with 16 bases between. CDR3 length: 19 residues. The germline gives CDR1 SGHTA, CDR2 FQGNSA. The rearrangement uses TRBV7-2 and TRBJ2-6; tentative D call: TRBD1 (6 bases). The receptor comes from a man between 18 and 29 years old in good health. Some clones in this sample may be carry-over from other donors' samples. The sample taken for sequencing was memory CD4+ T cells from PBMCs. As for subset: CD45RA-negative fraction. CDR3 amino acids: CASSLGFGQLSSGANVLTF. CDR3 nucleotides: TGTGCCAGCAGCTTAGGATTTGGACAGTTGAGCTCTGGGGCCAACGTCCTGACTTTC.